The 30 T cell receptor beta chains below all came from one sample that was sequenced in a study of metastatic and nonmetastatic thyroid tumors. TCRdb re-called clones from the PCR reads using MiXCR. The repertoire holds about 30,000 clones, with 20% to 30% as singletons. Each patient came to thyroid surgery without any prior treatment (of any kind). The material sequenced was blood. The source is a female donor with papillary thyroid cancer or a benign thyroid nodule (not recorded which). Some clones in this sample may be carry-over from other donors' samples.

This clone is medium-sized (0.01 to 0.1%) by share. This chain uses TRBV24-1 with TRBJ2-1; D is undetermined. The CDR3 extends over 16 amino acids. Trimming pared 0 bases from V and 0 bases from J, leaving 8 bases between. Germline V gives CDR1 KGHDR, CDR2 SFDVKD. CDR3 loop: CATSDLGVSSYNEQFF. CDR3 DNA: TGTGCCACCAGTGATTTGGGGGTGAGCTCCTACAATGAGCAGTTCTTC.

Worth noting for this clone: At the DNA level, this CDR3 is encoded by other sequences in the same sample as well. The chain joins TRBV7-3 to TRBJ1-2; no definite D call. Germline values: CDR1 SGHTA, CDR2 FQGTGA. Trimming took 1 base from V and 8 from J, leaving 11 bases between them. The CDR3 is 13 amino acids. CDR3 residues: CASSLSTGKGYTF. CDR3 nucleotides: TGTGCCAGCAGCTTAAGTACTGGGAAGGGCTACACCTTC.

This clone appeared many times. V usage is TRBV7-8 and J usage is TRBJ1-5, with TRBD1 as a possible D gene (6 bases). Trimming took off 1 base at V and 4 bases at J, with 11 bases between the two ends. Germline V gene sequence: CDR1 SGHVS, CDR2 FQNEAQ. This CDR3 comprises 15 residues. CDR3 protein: CASSLVIGGNQPQHF. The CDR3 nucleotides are TGTGCCAGCAGCTTAGTGATAGGGGGTAATCAGCCCCAGCATTTT.

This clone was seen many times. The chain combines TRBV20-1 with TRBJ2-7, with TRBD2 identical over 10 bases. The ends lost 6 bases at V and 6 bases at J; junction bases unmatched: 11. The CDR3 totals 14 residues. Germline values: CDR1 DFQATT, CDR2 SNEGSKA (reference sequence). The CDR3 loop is CSARGLAEALEQYF. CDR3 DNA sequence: TGCAGTGCCCGAGGACTAGCGGAGGCCCTCGAGCAGTACTTC.

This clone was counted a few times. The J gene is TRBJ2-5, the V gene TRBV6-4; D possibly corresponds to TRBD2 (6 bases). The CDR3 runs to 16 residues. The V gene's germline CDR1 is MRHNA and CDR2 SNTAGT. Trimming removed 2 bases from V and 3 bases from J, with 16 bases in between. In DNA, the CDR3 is TGTGCCAGCAGTGACGGGACGGGAGACGGCAAAGAGACCCAGTACTTC. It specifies CASSDGTGDGKETQYF.

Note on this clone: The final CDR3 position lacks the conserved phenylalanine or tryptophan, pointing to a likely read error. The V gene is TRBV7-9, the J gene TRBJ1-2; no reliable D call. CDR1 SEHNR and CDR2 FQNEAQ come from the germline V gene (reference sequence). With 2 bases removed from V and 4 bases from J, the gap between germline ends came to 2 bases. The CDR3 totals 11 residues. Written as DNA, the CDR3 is TGTGCCAGCAGCTTATGCTATGGCTACACCATC. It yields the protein CASSLCYGYTI.

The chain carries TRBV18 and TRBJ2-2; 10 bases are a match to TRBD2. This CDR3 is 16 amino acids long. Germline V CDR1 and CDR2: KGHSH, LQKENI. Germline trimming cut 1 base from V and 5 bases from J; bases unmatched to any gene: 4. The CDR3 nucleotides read TGTGCCAGCTCACCACTAGCGGGAGGTGAAACCGGGGAGCTGTTTTTT. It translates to CASSPLAGGETGELFF.

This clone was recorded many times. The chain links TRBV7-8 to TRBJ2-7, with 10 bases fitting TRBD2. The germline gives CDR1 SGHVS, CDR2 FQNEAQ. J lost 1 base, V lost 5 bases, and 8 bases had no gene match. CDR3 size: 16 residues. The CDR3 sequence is CASSPAGLAVSYEQYF. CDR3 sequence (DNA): TGTGCCAGCAGCCCGGCCGGACTAGCGGTATCCTACGAGCAGTACTTC. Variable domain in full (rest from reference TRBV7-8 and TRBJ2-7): GAGVSQSPRYKVAKRGQDVALRCDPISGHVSLFWYQQALGQGPEFLTYFQNEAQLDKSGLPSDRFFAERPEGSVSTLKIQRTQQEDSAVYLCASSPAGLAVSYEQYFGPGTRLTVT.

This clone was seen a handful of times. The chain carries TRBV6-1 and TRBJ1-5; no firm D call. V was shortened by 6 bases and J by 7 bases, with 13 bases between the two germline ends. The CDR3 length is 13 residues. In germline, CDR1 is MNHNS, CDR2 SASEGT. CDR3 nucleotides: TGTGCCAGCAGACCCAGAGGGAGGCAGCCCCAGCATTTT. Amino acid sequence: CASRPRGRQPQHF.

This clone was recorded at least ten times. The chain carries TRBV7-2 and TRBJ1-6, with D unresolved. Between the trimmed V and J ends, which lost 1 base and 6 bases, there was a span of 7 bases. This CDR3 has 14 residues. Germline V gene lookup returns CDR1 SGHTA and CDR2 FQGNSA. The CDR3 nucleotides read TGTGCCAGCAGCTTAGTGGTAGCTAATTCACCCCTCCACTTT. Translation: CASSLVVANSPLHF.

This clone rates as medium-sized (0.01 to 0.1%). The CDR3 spells CASDVSGNTIYF. As DNA, the CDR3 is TGTGCCAGTGACGTCTCTGGAAACACCATATATTTT. The chain is built from TRBV6-1 and TRBJ1-3; no reliable D call. This CDR3 has 12 amino acids. From germline, CDR1 is MNHNS and CDR2 SASEGT. V lost 9 bases and J 0 bases, leaving 6 bases between the germline ends.

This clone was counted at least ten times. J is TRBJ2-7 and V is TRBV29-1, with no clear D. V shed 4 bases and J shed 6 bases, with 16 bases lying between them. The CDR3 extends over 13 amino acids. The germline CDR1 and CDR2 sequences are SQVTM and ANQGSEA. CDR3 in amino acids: CSVVVLQSSEQYF. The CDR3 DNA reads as TGCAGCGTTGTGGTGTTGCAAAGCTCCGAGCAGTACTTC.

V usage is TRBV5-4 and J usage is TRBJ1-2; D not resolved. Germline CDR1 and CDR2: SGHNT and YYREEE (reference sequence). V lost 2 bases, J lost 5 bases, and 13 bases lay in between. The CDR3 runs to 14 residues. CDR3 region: CASSLRGDEYGYTF. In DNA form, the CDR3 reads TGTGCCAGCAGCTTACGGGGAGATGAATATGGCTACACCTTC.

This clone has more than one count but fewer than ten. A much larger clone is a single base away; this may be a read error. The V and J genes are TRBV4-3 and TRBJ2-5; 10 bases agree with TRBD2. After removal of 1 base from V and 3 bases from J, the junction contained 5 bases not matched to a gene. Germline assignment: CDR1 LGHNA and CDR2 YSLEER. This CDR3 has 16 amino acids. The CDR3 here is CASSQGPLAGEETQYF. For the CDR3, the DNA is TGCGCCAGCAGCCAAGGTCCCCTAGCGGGAGAAGAGACCCAGTACTTC.

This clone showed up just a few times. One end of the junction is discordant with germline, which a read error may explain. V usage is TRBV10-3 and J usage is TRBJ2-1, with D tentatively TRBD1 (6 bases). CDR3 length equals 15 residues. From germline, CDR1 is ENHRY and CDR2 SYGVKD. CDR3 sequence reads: CAISDSLDSGVERFF. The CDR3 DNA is TGTGCCATCAGTGATTCCTTGGACAGTGGGGTTGAGCGGTTCTTC.

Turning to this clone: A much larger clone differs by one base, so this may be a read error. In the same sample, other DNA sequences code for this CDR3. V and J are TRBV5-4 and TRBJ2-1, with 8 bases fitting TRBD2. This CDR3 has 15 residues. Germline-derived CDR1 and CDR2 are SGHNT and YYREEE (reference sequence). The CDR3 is CASSLESGGYNEQFF. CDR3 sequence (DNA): TGTGCAAGCAGCTTGGAGTCGGGGGGGTACAATGAGCAGTTCTTC.

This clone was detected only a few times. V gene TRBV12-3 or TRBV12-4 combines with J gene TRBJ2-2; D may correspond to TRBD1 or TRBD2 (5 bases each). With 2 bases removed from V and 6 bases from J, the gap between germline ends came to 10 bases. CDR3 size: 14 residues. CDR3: CASSLFGTPGELFF. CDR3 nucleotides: TGTGCCAGCAGTTTATTTGGGACCCCCGGGGAGCTGTTTTTT.

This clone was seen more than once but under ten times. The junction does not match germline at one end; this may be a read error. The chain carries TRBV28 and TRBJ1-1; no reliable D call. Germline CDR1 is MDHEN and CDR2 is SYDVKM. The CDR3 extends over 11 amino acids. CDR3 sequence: CFTVQDTEAFF. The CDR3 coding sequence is TGCTTTACTGTGCAGGACACTGAAGCTTTCTTT.

In DNA form, the CDR3 reads TGTGCCAGCAGTTCTCGCGTGGGTCGAGAGACCCAGTACTTC. Translating gives CASSSRVGRETQYF. The J gene is TRBJ2-5, the V gene TRBV27; D is unclear. V gave up 4 bases and J gave up 4 bases, with 13 bases separating them. The CDR3 extends over 14 amino acids. The germline V gene encodes CDR1 MNHEY and CDR2 SMNVEV (reference sequence).

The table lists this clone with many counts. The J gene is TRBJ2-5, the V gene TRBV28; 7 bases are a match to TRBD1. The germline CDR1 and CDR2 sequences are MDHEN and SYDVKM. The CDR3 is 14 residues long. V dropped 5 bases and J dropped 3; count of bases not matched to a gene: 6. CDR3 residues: CASSPGTAKETQYF. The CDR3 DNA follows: TGTGCCAGCAGTCCTGGGACAGCTAAAGAGACCCAGTACTTC.

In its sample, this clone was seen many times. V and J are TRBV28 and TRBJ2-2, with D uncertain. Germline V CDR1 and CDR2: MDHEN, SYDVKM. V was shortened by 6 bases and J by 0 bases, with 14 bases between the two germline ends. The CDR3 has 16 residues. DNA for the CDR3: TGTGCCAGCAGCACCTTTTGGTCAGCGAACACCGGGGAGCTGTTTTTT. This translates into CASSTFWSANTGELFF.

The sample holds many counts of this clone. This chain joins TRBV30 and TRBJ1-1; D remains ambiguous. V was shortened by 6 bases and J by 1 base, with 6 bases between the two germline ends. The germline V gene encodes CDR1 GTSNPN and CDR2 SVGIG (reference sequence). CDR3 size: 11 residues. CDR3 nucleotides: TGTGCCTGTCGGGGGAACACTGAAGCTTTCTTT. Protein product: CACRGNTEAFF.

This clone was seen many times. This CDR3 reads CASSVDSRGPYNEQFF. As DNA, the CDR3 is TGTGCCAGCAGCGTAGATAGTCGGGGCCCCTACAATGAGCAGTTCTTC. This chain uses TRBV9 with TRBJ2-1; D is possibly TRBD1 or TRBD2 (5 bases each). Germline V gives CDR1 SGDLS, CDR2 YYNGEE. The CDR3 is 16 amino acids. V lost 0 bases, J lost 2 bases, and 12 bases lay in between.

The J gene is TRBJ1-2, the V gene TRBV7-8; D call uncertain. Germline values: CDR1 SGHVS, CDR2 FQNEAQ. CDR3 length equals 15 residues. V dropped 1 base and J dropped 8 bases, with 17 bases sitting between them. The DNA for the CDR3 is TGTGCCAGCAGCTTAGGCAATACCAGGTCGGGGGGCTACACCTTC. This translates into CASSLGNTRSGGYTF.

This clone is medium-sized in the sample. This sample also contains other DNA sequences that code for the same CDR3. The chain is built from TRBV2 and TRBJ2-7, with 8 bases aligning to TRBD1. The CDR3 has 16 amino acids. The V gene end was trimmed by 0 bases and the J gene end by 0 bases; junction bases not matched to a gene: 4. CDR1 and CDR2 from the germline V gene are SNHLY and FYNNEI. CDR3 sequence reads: CASSEAVTGGSYEQYF. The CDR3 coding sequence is TGTGCCAGCAGTGAAGCGGTAACAGGGGGCTCCTACGAGCAGTACTTC.

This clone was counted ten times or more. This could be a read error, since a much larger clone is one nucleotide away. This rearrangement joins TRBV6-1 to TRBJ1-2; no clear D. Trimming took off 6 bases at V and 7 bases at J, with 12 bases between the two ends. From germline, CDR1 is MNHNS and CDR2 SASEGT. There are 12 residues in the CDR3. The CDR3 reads CASRTGLCGYTF. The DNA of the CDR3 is TGTGCCAGCAGGACGGGGTTATGTGGCTACACCTTC.

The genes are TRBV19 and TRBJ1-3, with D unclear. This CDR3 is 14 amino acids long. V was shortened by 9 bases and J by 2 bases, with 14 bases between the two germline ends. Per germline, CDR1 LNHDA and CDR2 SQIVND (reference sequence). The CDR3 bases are TGTGCCAGCTCGACATGGGTCCCTGGAAACACCATATATTTT. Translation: CASSTWVPGNTIYF.

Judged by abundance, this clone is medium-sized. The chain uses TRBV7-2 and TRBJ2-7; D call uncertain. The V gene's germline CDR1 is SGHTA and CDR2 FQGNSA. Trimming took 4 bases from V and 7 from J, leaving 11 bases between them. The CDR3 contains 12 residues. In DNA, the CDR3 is TGTGCCAGCAGCTACGGAGCAGGAGAGCAGTACTTC. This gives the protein CASSYGAGEQYF.

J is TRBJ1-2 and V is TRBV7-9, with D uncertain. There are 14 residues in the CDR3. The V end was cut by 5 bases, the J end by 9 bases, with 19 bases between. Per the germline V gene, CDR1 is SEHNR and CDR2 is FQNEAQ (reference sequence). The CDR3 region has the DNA TGTGCCAGCAGCCCTACAGTCGGTGGATATCGCTACACCTTC. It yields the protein CASSPTVGGYRYTF.

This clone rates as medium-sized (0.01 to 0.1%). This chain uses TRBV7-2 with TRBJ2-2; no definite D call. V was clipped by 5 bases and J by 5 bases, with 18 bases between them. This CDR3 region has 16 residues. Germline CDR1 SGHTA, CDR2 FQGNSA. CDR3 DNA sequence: TGTGCCAGCAGCCCCAGATCAGTAGCAGGTACCGGGGAGCTGTTTTTT. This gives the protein CASSPRSVAGTGELFF.